Below, 13 T cell receptor beta chains from the same sample are listed, as sequenced in a study of OX40 agonist ivuxolimab in advanced cancers. Libraries were prepared by immunoSEQ multiplex PCR; TCRdb keeps only in-frame clonotypes and omits some of them. The sample lists around 70,000 clones, 85% to 90% occurring once. The specimen was CD4+ or CD8+ T cells sorted from blood, collected in a trial of the OX40 agonist ivuxolimab. Source of these receptors: an adult with an advanced solid tumor such as melanoma, head and neck, liver or kidney cancer.

This rearrangement joins TRBV5-6 to TRBJ1-1, with a tentative D call TRBD1 (5 bases). The ends were cut back, 0 bases at V and 1 base at J, with 13 bases in the middle. Per the germline V gene, CDR1 is SGHDT and CDR2 is YYEEEE. CDR3 length: 16 residues. The CDR3 here is CASSLEEGRGNTEAFF. Written as DNA, the CDR3 is TGTGCCAGCAGCTTGGAAGAGGGAAGGGGGAACACTGAAGCTTTCTTT.

V is TRBV28 and J is TRBJ1-6; 9 bases line up with TRBD1. The J segment lost 9 bases and the V segment lost 6 bases, leaving 6 bases of the junction unmatched. The CDR3 consists of 14 residues. The germline V gene has CDR1 MDHEN and CDR2 SYDVKM. The CDR3 sequence: CASRTGQGFSPLHF. The CDR3 region has the DNA TGTGCCAGCAGGACGGGACAGGGTTTTTCACCCCTCCACTTT.

This clone was detected only once. The CDR3 is CAMDSRNNYGYTF. The CDR3 DNA sequence: TGTGCCATGGACTCGAGGAACAACTATGGCTACACCTTC. The rearrangement joins TRBV7-2 to TRBJ1-2; D not resolved. This CDR3 comprises 13 residues. V lost 10 bases, J lost 2 bases, and 14 bases lay in between. Germline V gives CDR1 SGHTA, CDR2 FQGNSA.

This clone has just a few counts. The rearrangement uses TRBV28 and TRBJ1-2, with 9 bases that match TRBD1. Trimming cost V 5 bases and J 7 bases; bases outside gene matches: 2. The CDR3 contains 12 residues. Germline values: CDR1 MDHEN, CDR2 SYDVKM. The CDR3 DNA is TGTGCCAGCAGTCGGGACAGGGTTGGCTACACCTTC. Protein product: CASSRDRVGYTF.

This chain connects TRBV19 to TRBJ2-7; D is undetermined. The germline V and J ends were trimmed by 3 bases and 2 bases, with 11 bases remaining between them. Germline lookup yields CDR1 LNHDA and CDR2 SQIVND (reference sequence). The CDR3 covers 14 residues. CDR3 residues: CASSIKATAYEQYF. In DNA form, the CDR3 reads TGTGCCAGTAGTATCAAGGCCACGGCCTACGAGCAGTACTTC.

The chain couples TRBV5-6 to TRBJ1-5; TRBD1 agrees at 10 bases. CDR1 and CDR2 from the germline V gene are SGHDT and YYEEEE. This CDR3 spans 17 amino acids. V lost 3 bases, J lost 3 bases, and 9 bases stayed unmatched. The DNA of the CDR3 is TGTGCCAGCAGCTCCCTTAGACAGGGGGCTATCAATCAGCCCCAGCATTTT. It specifies CASSSLRQGAINQPQHF.

The chain employs TRBV6-1 and TRBJ2-7; no firm D call. Per germline, CDR1 MNHNS and CDR2 SASEGT. The CDR3 is 11 residues long. Trimming took 1 base from V and 12 from J, leaving 10 bases between them. In DNA, the CDR3 is TGTGCCAGCAGTGAAGGACACTCGGGGTACTTC. Its translation is CASSEGHSGYF.

The genes are TRBV6-6 and TRBJ1-1; TRBD1 matches at 7 bases. Trimming removed 7 bases from V and 2 bases from J; junction bases left unmatched: 4. CDR1 and CDR2 (germline): MNHNY, SVGAGI (reference sequence). CDR3 length equals 13 residues. In DNA form, the CDR3 reads TGTGCCAGCATTAACAGGGGAAACACTGAAGCTTTCTTT. It is translated as CASINRGNTEAFF.

This clone was observed a few times. The chain is built from TRBV6-1 and TRBJ2-1; D is possibly TRBD1 or TRBD2 (5 bases each). This CDR3 is built from 15 residues. Between the trimmed V and J ends, which lost 3 bases and 2 bases, there was a span of 11 bases. Germline V CDR1 and CDR2: MNHNS, SASEGT. CDR3 sequence: CASSERGAAYNEQFF. CDR3 coding DNA: TGTGCCAGCAGTGAGAGAGGGGCGGCCTACAATGAGCAGTTCTTC.

This clone occurred a few times. This chain connects TRBV30 to TRBJ1-1; D remains unclear. V was pared by 0 bases and J by 11 bases, with 10 bases between. Germline CDR1 and CDR2: GTSNPN and SVGIG (reference sequence). This CDR3 contains 11 residues. CDR3 DNA sequence: TGTGCCTGGAGTGTAGGGAGAACGGCTTTCTTT. Translating gives CAWSVGRTAFF.

This sequence joins TRBV5-1 and TRBJ1-1, with no clear D. Germline V gives CDR1 SGHRS, CDR2 YFSETQ. Trimming took off 2 bases at V and 5 bases at J, with 13 bases between the two ends. The CDR3 runs 14 residues. CDR3 DNA: TGCGCCAGCAGCTTCGCAGTGCCAAGGACTGAAGCTTTCTTT. This sequence encodes CASSFAVPRTEAFF.

The V gene is TRBV29-1, the J gene TRBJ1-1; D not certain. From germline, CDR1 is SQVTM and CDR2 ANQGSEA. Trimming removed 2 bases from V and 0 bases from J, with 7 bases in between. The CDR3 extends over 13 amino acids. CDR3 residues: CSVEKTLNTEAFF. CDR3 bases: TGCAGCGTTGAAAAGACTTTGAACACTGAAGCTTTCTTT.

The chain is built from TRBV6-1 and TRBJ2-7, with TRBD2 matching 8 bases. The V gene end was trimmed by 7 bases and the J gene end by 5 bases; junction bases not matched to a gene: 7. The length of the CDR3 is 13 residues. Germline-derived CDR1 and CDR2 are MNHNS and SASEGT. The CDR3 region has the DNA TGTGCCAGCATCGGGACTAGGGTGGACGAGCAGTACTTC. As protein: CASIGTRVDEQYF.